This TCR beta chain was identified in a study of tumor and adjacent non-tumor tissue in lung cancer. Germline V gene data show CDR1 as MNHNS and CDR2 as SASEGT. This CDR3 has 13 amino acids. The ends were cut back, 6 bases at V and 6 bases at J, with 15 bases in the middle. This sample's RNA came from whole unsorted tissue. This non-tumor lung sample came from over 3 cm beyond the tumor edge. This clonotype was found a few times. A modified ARM-PCR protocol with three rounds of nested PCR amplified TCRbeta. MiXCR, run by TCRdb on the multiplex PCR reads, gives a single entry per CDR3 protein. The sample gives approximately 77,000 distinct CDR3 sequences, 80% to 90% of which show up once; approximately 55% is in the top ten.

The receptor was derived from a man between 60 and 75 years old with non-small cell lung cancer. Sequencing input: distant non-tumor lung tissue. The rearrangement links TRBV6-1 to TRBJ2-7; D is possibly TRBD1 (6 bases). CDR3 amino acids: CASRDRMGSEQYF. The DNA for the CDR3 is TGTGCCAGCAGAGACAGGATGGGCTCCGAGCAGTACTTC.